This T cell receptor beta chain comes out of a study of cytomegalovirus exposure and HLA in healthy donors. Study summary: A preliminary data release comprised approximately 85 million unique TCRs obtained from HLA-typed donors.

In this sample, this clone turned up a few times. Antigen unknown. Both 60 Vbeta primers and 13 Jbeta primers went into the PCR. The assay was immunoSEQ multiplex PCR, and TCRdb's table has in-frame clones only and misses some. The profile shows about 160,000 clones, 71% of them singletons. V was pared by 3 bases and J by 6 bases, with 7 bases of the junction left unmatched. Germline assignment: CDR1 MDHEN and CDR2 SYDVKM. This CDR3 is built from 17 residues. Findings of the study overall: TCR beta V- and J-gene trimming, according to a later analysis, was linked to a missense DCLRE1C variant.

The source material was PBMCs. The rearrangement links TRBV28 to TRBJ1-6, with 11 bases identical to TRBD1. The sequence came from a woman in her 30s in good health and CMV-seronegative. CDR3 protein: CASSFRGQGAFNSPLHF. The CDR3 DNA is TGTGCCAGCAGTTTTCGTGGACAGGGGGCTTTTAATTCACCCCTCCACTTT.